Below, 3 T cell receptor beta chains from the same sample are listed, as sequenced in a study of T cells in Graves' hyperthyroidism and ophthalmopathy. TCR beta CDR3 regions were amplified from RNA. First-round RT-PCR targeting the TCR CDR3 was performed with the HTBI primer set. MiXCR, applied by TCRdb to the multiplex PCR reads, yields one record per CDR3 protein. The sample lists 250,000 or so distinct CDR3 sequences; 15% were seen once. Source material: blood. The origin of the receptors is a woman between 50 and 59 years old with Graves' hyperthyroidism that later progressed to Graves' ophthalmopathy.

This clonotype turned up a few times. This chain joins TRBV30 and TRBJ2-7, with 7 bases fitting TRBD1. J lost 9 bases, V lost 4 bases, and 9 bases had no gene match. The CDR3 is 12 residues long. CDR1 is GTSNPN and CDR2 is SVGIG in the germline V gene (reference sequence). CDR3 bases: TGTGCCTGGATGGACAGGCCCCCGGGGCAGTACTTC. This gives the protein CAWMDRPPGQYF.

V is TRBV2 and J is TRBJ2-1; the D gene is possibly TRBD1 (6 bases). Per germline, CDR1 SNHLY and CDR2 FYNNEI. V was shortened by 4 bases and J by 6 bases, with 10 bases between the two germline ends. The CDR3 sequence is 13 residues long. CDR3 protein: CASSVGQINEQFF. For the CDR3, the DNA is TGTGCCAGCAGTGTGGGACAAATCAATGAGCAGTTCTTC.

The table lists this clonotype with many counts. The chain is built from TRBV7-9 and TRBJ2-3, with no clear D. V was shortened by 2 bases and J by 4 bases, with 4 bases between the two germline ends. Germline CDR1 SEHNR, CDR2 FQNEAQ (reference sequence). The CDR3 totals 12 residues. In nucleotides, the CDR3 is TGTGCCAGCAGCTTACTCGCAGATACGCAGTATTTT. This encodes CASSLLADTQYF.